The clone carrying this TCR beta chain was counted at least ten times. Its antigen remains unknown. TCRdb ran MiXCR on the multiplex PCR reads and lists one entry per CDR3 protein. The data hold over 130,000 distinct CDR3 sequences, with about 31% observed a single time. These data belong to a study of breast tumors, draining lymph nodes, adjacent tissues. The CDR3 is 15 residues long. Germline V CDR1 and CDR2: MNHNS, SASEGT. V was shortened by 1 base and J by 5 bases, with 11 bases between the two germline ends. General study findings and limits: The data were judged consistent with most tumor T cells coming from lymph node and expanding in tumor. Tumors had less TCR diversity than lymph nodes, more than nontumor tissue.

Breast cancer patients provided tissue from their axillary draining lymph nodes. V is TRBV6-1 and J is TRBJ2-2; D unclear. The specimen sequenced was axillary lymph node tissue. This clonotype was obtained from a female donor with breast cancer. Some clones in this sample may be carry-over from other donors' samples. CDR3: CASSEEVSRTGELFF. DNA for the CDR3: TGTGCCAGCAGTGAAGAGGTTTCGAGAACCGGGGAGCTGTTTTTT.